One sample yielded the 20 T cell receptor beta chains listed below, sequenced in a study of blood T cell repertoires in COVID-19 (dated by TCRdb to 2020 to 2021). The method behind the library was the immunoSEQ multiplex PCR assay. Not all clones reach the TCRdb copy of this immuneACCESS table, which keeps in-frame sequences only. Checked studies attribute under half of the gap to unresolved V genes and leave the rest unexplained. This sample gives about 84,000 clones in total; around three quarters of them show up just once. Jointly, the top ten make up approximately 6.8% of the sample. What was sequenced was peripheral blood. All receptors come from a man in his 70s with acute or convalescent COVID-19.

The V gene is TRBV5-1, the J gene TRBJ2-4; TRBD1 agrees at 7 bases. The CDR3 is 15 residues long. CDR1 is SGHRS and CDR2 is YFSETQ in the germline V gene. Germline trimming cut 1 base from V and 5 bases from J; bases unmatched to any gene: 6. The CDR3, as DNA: TGCGCCAGCAGCTTGACAGGGGCCTTTGAAAACATTCAGTACTTC. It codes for CASSLTGAFENIQYF.

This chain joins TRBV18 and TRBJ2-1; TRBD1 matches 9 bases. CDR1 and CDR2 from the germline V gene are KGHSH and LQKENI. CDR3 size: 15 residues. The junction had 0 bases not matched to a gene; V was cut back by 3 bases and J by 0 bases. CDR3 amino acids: CASSPGQGSYNEQFF. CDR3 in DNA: TGTGCCAGCTCACCGGGACAGGGCTCCTACAATGAGCAGTTCTTC.

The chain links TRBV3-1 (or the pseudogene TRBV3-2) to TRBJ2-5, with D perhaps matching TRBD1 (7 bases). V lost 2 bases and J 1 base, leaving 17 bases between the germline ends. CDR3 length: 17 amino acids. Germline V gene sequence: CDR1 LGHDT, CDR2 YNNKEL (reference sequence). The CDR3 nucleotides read TGTGCCAGCAGCCAAATTCAGGGGGGAATTAGCCAAGAGACCCAGTACTTC. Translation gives CASSQIQGGISQETQYF.

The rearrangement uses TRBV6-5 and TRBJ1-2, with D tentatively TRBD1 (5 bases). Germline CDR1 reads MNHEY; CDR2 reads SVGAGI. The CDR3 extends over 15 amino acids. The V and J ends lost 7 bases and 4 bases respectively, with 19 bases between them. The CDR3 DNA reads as TGTGCCAGCATCCCAGACGGCAGGGTGGGCTATGGCTACACCTTC. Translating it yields CASIPDGRVGYGYTF.

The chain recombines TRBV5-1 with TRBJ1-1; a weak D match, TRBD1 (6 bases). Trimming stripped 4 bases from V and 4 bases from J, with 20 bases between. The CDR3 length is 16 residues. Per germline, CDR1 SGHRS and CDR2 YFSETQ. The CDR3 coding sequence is TGCGCCAGCAGCCAACAAAGTCAAGGGACAACCACTGAAGCTTTCTTT. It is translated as CASSQQSQGTTTEAFF.

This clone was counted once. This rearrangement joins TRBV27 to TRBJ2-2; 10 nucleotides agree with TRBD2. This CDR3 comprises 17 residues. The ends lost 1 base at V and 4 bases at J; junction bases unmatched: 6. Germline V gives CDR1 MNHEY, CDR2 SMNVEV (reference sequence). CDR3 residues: CASSLLTASGSTGELFF. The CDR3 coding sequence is TGTGCCAGCAGTTTATTAACTGCTAGCGGGAGCACCGGGGAGCTGTTTTTT.

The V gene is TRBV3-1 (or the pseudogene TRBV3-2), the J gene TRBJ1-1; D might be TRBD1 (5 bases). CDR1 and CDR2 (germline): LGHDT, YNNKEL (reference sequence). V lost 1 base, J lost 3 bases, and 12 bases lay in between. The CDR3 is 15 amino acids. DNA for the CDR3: TGTGCCAGCAGCCAAGGATTGGCCAGGGACACTGAAGCTTTCTTT. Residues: CASSQGLARDTEAFF.

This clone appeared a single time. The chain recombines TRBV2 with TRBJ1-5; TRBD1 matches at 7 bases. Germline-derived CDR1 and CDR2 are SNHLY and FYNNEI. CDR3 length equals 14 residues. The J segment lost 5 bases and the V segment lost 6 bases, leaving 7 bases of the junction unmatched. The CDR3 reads CASRDREGHQPQHF. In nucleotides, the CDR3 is TGTGCCAGCAGAGACAGGGAAGGGCATCAGCCCCAGCATTTT.

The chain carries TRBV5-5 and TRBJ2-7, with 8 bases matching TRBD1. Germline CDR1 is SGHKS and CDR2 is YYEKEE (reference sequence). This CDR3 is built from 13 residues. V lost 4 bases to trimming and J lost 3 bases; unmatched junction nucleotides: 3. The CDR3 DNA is TGTGCCAGCAGCCGGACAGGGAGCTACGAGCAGTACTTC. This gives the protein CASSRTGSYEQYF.

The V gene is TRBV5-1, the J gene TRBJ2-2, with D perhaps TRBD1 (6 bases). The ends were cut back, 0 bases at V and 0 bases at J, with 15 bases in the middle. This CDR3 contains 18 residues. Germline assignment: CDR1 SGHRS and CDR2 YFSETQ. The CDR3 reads CASSLVFFGTTNTGELFF. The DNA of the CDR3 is TGCGCCAGCAGCTTGGTGTTTTTTGGGACAACGAACACCGGGGAGCTGTTTTTT.

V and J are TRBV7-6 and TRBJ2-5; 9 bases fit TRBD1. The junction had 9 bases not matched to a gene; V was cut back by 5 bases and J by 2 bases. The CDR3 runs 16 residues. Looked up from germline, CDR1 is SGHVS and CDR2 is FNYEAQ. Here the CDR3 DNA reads TGTGCCAGCAGCGAGGACAGGGGTCAGTATCAAGAGACCCAGTACTTC. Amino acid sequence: CASSEDRGQYQETQYF.

CDR3 nucleotides: TGTGCCAGCAGTGAAGGGGGGGGGATCAATTCACCCCTCCACTTT. Amino acid sequence: CASSEGGGINSPLHF. The V gene is TRBV2, the J gene TRBJ1-6; D possibly corresponds to TRBD1 (5 bases). With 1 base removed from V and 7 bases from J, the gap between germline ends came to 11 bases. CDR1 is SNHLY and CDR2 is FYNNEI in the germline V gene. The CDR3 runs 15 residues.

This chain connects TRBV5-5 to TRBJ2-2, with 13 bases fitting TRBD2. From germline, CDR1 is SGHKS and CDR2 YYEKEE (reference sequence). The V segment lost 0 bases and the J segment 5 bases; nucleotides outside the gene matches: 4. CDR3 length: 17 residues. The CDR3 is CASSLGTSGSVTGELFF. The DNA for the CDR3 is TGTGCCAGCAGCTTGGGGACTAGCGGGAGTGTAACCGGGGAGCTGTTTTTT.

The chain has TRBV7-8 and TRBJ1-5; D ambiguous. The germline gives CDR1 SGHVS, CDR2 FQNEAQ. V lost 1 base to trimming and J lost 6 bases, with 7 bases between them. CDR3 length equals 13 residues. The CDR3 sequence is CASSLERVQPQHF. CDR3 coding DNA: TGTGCCAGCAGCTTAGAGAGGGTTCAGCCCCAGCATTTT.

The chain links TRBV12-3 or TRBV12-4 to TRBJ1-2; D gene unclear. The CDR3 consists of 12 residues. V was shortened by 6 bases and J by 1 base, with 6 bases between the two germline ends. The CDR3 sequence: CASRYSNYGYTF. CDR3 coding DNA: TGTGCCAGCAGGTACAGTAACTATGGCTACACCTTC.

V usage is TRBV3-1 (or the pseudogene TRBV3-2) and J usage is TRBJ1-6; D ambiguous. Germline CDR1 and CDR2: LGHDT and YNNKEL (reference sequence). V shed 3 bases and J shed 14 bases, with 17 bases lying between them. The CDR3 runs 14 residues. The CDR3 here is CASSQDFGPGTLHF. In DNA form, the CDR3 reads TGTGCCAGCAGCCAGGATTTTGGGCCGGGGACCCTCCACTTT.

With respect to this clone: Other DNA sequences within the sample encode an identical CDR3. The CDR3 spells CATSRDVGGEAFF. The CDR3 nucleotides read TGTGCCACCAGCAGAGATGTGGGAGGAGAAGCTTTCTTT. The J gene is TRBJ1-1, the V gene TRBV15, with D unclear. The CDR3 extends over 13 amino acids. The germline CDR1 and CDR2 sequences are LNHNV and YYDKDF (reference sequence). V lost 0 bases and J 8 bases, leaving 10 bases between the germline ends.

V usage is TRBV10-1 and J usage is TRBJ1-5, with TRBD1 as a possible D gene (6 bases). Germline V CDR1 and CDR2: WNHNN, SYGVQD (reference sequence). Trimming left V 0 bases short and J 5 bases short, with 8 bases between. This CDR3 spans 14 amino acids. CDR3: CASSESSGDQPQHF. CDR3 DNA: TGCGCCAGCAGTGAGTCGTCAGGGGATCAGCCCCAGCATTTT.

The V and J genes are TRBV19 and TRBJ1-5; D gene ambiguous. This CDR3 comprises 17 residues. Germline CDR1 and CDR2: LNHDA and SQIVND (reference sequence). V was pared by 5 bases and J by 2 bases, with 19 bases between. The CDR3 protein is CASSPDTSGYGNQPQHF. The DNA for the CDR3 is TGTGCCAGTAGTCCCGACACCTCGGGATACGGCAATCAGCCCCAGCATTTT.

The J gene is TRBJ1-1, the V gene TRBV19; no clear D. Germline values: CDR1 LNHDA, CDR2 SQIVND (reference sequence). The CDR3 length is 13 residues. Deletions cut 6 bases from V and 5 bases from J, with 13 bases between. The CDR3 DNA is TGTGCCAGTAGGGACGGAGGGAGAACTGAAGCTTTCTTT. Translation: CASRDGGRTEAFF.